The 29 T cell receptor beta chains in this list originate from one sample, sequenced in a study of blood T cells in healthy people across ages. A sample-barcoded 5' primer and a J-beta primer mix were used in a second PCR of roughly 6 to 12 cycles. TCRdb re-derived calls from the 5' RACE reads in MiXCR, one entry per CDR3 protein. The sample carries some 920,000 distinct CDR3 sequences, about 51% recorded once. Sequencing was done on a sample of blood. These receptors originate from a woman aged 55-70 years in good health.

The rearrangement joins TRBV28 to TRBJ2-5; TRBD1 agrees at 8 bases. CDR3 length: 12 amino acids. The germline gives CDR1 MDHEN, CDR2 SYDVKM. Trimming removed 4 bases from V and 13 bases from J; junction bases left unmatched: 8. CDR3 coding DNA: TGTGCCAGCAGTTCCCAAGGACAGGGACTGTACTTC. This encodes CASSSQGQGLYF.

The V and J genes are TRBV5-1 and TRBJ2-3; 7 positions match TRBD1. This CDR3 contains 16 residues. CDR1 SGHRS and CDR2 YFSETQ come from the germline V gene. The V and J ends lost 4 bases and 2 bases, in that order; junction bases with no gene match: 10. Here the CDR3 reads CASSRDRELDTDTQYF. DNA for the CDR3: TGCGCCAGCAGCCGAGACAGGGAACTAGACACAGATACGCAGTATTTT.

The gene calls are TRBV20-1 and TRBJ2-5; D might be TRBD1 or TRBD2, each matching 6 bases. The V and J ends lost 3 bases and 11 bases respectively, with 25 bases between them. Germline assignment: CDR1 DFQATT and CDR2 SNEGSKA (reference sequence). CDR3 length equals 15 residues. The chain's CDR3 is CSASPPYSGAYGQYF. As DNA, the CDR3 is TGCAGTGCTAGTCCGCCTTACTCGGGGGCCTACGGGCAGTACTTC.

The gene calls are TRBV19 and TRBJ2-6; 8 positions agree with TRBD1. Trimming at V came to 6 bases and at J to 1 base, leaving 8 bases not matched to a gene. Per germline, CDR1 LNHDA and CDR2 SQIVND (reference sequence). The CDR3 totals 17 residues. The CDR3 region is CASSLGTGFSGANVLTF. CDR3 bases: TGTGCCAGTAGCCTTGGGACAGGTTTTTCTGGGGCCAACGTCCTGACTTTC.

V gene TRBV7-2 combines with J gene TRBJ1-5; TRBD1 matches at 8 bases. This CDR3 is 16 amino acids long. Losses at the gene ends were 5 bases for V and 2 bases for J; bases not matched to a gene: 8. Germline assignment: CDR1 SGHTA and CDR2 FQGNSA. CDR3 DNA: TGTGCCAGCAGCCCCGGACAGGGTGGGGGCAATCAGCCCCAGCATTTT. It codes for CASSPGQGGGNQPQHF.

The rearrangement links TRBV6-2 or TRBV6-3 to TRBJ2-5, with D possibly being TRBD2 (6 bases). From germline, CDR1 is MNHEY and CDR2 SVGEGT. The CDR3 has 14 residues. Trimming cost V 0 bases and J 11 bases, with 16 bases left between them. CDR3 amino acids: CASSYSVPSGEQYF. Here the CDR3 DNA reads TGTGCCAGCAGTTACTCTGTCCCGTCGGGAGAGCAGTACTTC.

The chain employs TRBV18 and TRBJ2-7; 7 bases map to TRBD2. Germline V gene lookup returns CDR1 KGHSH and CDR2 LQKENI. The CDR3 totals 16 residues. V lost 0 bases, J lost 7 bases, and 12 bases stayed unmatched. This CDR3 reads CASSPPTGRFINEQYF. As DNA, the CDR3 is TGTGCCAGCTCACCACCGACCGGGAGGTTTATTAATGAGCAGTACTTC.

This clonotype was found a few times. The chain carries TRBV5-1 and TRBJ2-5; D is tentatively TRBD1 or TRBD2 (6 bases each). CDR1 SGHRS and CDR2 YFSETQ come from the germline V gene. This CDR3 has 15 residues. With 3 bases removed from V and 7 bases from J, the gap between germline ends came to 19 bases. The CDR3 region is CASSSRTMRGVTQYF. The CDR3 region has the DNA TGCGCCAGCAGCTCAAGAACCATGAGGGGGGTGACCCAGTACTTC.

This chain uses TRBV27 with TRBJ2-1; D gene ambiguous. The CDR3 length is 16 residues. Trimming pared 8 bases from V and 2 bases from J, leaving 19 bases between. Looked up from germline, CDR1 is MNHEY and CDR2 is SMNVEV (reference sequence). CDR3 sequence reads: CASRSGRTDPYNEQFF. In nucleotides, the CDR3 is TGTGCCAGCCGTTCCGGGCGGACGGACCCCTACAATGAGCAGTTCTTC.

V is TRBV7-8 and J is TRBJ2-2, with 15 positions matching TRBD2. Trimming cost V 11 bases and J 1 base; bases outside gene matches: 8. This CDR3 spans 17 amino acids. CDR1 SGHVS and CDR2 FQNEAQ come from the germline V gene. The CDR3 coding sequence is TGTGCCGGCACCGGACTAGCGGGAGGGGGGAACACCGGGGAGCTGTTTTTT. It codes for CAGTGLAGGGNTGELFF. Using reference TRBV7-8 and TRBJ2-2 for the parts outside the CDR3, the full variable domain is GAGVSQSPRYKVAKRGQDVALRCDPISGHVSLFWYQQALGQGPEFLTYFQNEAQLDKSGLPSDRFFAERPEGSVSTLKIQRTQQEDSAVYLCAGTGLAGGGNTGELFFGEGSRLTVL.

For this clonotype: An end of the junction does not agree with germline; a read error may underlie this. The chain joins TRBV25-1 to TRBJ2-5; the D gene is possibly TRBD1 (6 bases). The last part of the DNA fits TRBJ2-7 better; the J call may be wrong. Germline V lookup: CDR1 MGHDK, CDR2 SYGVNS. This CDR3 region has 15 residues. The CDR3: CASSESRGPSCEQYF. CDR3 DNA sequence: TGTGCCAGCAGTGAATCCAGGGGTCCCTCCTGCGAGCAGTACTTC.

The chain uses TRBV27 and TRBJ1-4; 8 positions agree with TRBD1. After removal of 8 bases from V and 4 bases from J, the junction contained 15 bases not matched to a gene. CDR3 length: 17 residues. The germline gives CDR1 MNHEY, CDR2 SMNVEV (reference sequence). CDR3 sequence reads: CASSSTGWGQDNEKLFF. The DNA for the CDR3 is TGTGCCAGCTCTTCGACGGGTTGGGGACAGGATAATGAAAAACTGTTTTTT.

CDR3 DNA sequence: TGTGCCAGCAGCTCCTCAGGAGGGACCCCCTACGAGCAGTACTTC. Translation gives CASSSSGGTPYEQYF. This chain links TRBV7-2 with TRBJ2-7, with D possibly matching TRBD2 (6 bases). The length of the CDR3 is 15 residues. The V gene lost 4 bases and the J gene lost 2 bases, with 15 bases spanning the gap. The germline V gene has CDR1 SGHTA and CDR2 FQGNSA.

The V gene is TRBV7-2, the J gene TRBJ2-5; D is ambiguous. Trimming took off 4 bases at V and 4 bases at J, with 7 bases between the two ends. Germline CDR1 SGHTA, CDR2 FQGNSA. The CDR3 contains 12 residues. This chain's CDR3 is CASSSWPETQYF. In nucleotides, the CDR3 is TGTGCCAGCAGCTCTTGGCCAGAGACCCAGTACTTC.

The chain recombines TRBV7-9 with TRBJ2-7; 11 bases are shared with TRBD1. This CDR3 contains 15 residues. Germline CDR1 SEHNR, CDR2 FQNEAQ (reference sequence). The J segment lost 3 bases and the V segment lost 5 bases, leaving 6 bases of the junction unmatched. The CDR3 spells CASSPRTGGIYEQYF. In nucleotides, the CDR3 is TGTGCCAGCAGCCCCCGGACAGGGGGCATCTACGAGCAGTACTTC. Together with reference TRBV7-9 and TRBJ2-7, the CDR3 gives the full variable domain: DTGVSQNPRHKITKRGQNVTFRCDPISEHNRLYWYRQTLGQGPEFLTYFQNEAQLEKSRLLSDRFSAERPKGSFSTLEIQRTEQGDSAMYLCASSPRTGGIYEQYFGPGTRLTVT.

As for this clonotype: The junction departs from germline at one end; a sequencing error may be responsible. The CDR3 DNA reads as TGTGCCAGCATCCCTTCCTCGCGGCGAGAGGCAGATTCGCAGTATTTT. This gives the protein CASIPSSRREADSQYF. The chain has TRBV6-5 and TRBJ2-3; D call uncertain. Germline V gene data show CDR1 as MNHEY and CDR2 as SVGAGI. The CDR3 extends over 16 amino acids.

The CDR3 sequence is CAWSPQDNYGYTF. In DNA form, the CDR3 reads TGTGCCTGGAGCCCCCAAGACAACTATGGCTACACCTTC. The chain carries TRBV30 and TRBJ1-2; D uncertain. This CDR3 comprises 13 residues. Looked up from germline, CDR1 is GTSNPN and CDR2 is SVGIG (reference sequence). Between the trimmed V and J ends, which lost 3 bases and 2 bases, there was a span of 10 bases.

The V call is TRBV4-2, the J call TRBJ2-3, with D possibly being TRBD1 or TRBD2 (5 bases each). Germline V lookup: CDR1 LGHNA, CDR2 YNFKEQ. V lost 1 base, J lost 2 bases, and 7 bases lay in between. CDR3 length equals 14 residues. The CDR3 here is CASSQVGATDTQYF. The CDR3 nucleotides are TGTGCCAGCAGCCAAGTCGGGGCCACAGATACGCAGTATTTT.

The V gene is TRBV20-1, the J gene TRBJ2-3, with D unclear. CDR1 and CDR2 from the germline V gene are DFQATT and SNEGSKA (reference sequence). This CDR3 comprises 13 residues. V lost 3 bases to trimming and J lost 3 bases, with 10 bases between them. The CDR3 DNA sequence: TGCAGTGCTAGCGGGTATGGGACAGATACGCAGTATTTT. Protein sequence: CSASGYGTDTQYF.

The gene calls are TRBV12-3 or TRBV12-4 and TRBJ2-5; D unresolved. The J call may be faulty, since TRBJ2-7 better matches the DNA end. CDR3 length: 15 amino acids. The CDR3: CASSLRRIVTYEQYF. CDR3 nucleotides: TGTGCCAGCAGTTTACGGCGGATCGTTACCTACGAGCAGTACTTC.

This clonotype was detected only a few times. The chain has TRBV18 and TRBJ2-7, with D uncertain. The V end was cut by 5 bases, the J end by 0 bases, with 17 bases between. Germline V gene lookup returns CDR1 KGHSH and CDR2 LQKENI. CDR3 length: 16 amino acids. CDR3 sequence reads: CASSATSTSSSYEQYF. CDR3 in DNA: TGTGCCAGCTCAGCTACCTCTACCTCAAGCTCCTACGAGCAGTACTTC.

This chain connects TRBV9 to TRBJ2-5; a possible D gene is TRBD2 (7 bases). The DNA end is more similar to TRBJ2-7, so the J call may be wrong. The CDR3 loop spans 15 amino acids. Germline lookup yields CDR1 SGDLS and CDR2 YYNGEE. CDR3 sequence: CASSEGQGGGYEQYF. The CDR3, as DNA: TGTGCCAGCAGCGAGGGGCAGGGAGGGGGCTACGAGCAGTACTTC.

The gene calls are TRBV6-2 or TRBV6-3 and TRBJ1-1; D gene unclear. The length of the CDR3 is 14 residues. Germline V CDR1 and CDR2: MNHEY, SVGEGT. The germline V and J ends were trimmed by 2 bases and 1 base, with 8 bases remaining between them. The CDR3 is CASSYRMGNTEAFF. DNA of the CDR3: TGTGCCAGCAGTTACCGCATGGGGAACACTGAAGCTTTCTTT.

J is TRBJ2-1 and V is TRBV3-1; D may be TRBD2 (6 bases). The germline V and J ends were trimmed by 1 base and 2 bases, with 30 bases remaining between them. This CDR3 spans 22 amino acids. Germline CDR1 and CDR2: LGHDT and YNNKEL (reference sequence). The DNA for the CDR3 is TGTGCCAGCAGCCAAGGGAGGGGACGCTTTTTCGTCAGCGGACGGGCCTACAATGAGCAGTTCTTC. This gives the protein CASSQGRGRFFVSGRAYNEQFF.

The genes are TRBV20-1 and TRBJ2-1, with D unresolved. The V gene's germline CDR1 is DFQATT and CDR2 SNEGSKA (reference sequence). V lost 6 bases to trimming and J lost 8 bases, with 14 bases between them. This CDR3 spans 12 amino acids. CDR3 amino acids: CSALDWLDEQFF. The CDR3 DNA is TGCAGTGCCCTAGACTGGCTCGATGAGCAGTTCTTC.

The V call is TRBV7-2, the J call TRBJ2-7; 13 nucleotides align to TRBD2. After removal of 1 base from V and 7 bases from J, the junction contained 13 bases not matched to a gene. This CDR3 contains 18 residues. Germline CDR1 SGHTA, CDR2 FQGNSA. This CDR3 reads CASSLVGSLAGGPGEQYF. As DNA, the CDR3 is TGTGCCAGCAGCTTAGTTGGGTCACTAGCGGGAGGGCCGGGGGAGCAGTACTTC.

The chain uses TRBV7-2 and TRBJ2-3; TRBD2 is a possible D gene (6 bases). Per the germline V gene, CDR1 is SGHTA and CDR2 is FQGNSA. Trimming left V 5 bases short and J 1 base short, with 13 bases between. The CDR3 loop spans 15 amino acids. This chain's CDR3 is CASSPDWGGTDTQYF. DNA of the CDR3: TGTGCCAGCAGCCCGGACTGGGGGGGCACAGATACGCAGTATTTT.

This chain's CDR3 is CATSDLGGIRTDTQYF. In DNA, the CDR3 is TGTGCCACCAGTGATTTGGGAGGGATACGCACAGATACGCAGTATTTT. The rearrangement uses TRBV24-1 and TRBJ2-3; TRBD2 might be the D (6 bases). Germline assignment: CDR1 KGHDR and CDR2 SFDVKD. The V end was cut by 0 bases, the J end by 1 base, with 10 bases between. The CDR3 loop spans 16 amino acids.

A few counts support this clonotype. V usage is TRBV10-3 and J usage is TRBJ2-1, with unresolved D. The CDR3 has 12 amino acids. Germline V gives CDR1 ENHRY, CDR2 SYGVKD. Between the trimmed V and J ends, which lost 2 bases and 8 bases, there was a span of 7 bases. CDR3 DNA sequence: TGTGCCATCAGTGAGACAGCTGATGAGCAGTTCTTC. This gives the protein CAISETADEQFF.